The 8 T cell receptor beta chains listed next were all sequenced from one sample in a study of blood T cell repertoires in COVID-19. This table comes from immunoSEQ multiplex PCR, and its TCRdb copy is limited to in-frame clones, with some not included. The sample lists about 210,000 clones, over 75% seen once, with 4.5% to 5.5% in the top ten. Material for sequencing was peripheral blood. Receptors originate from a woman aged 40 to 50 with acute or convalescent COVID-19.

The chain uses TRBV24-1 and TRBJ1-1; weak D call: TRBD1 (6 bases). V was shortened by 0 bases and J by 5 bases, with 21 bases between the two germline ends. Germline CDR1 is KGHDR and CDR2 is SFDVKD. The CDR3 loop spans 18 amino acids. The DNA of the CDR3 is TGTGCCACCAGTGATTTGCATAAGCAGTGGGGGCGTAGGACTGAAGCTTTCTTT. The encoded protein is CATSDLHKQWGRRTEAFF.

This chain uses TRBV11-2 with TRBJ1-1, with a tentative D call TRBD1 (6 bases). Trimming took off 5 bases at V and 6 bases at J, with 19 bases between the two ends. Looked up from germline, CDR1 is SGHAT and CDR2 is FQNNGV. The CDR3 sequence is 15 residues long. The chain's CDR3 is CASSLTGSGSAEAFF. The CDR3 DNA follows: TGTGCCAGCAGCCTGACAGGCTCCGGTAGCGCTGAAGCTTTCTTT. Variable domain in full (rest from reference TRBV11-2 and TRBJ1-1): EAGVAQSPRYKIIEKRQSVAFWCNPISGHATLYWYQQILGQGPKLLIQFQNNGVVDDSQLPKDRFSAERLKGVDSTLKIQPAKLEDSAVYLCASSLTGSGSAEAFFGQGTRLTVV.

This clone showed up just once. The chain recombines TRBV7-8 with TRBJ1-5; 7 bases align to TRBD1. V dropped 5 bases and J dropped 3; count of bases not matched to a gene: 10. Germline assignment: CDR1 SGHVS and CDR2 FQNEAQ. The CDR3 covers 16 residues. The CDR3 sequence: CASSPRGRGNNQPQHF. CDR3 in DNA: TGTGCCAGCAGCCCCAGGGGCAGGGGGAACAATCAGCCCCAGCATTTT.

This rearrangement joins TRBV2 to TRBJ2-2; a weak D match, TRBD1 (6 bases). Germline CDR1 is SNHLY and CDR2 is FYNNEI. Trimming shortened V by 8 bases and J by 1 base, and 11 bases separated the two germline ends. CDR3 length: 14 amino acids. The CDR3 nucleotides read TGTGCCAGCCTAGGACAGAAGAACACCGGGGAGCTGTTTTTT. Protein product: CASLGQKNTGELFF.

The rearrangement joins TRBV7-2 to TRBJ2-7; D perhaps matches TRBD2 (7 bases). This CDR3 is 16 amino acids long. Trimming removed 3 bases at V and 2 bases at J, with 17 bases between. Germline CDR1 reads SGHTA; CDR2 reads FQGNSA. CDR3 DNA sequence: TGTGCCAGCAGCTTGCCGTGGGGGGGCATAACCTACGAGCAGTACGTC. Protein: CASSLPWGGITYEQYV.

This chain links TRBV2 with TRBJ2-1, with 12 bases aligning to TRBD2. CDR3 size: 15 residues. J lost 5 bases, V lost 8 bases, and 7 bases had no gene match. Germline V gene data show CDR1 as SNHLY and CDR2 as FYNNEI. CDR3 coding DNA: TGTGCCAGCCATCCGACTAGCGGGGGAGACAATGAGCAGTTCTTC. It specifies CASHPTSGGDNEQFF. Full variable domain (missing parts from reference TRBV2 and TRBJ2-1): EPEVTQTPSHQVTQMGQEVILRCVPISNHLYFYWYRQILGQKVEFLVSFYNNEISEKSEIFDDQFSVERPDGSNFTLKIRSTKLEDSAMYFCASHPTSGGDNEQFFGPGTRLTVL.

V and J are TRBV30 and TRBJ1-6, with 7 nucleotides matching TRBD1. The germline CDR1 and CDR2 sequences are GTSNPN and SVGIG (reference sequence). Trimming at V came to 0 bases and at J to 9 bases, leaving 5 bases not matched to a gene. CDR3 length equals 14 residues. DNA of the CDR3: TGTGCCTGGAGTGTATCAGGGGGTAGTTCACCCCTCCACTTT. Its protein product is CAWSVSGGSSPLHF.

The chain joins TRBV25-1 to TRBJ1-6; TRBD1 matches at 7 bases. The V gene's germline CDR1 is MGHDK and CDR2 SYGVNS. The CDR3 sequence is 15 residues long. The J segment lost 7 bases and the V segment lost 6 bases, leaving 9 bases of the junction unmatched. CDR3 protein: CASRQGGANNSPLHF. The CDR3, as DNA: TGTGCCAGCAGACAAGGGGGCGCGAACAATTCACCCCTCCACTTT.